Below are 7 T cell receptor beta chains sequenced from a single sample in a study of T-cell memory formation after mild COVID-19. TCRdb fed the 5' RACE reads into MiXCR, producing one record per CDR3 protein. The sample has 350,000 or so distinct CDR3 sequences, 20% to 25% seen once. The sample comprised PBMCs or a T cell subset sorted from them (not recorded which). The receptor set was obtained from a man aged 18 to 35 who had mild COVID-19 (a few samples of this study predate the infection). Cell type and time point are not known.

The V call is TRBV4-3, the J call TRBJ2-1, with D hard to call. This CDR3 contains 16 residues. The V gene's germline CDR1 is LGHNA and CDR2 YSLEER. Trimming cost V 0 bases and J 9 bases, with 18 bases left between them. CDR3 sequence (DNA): TGCGCCAGCAGCCAAGAGTCGGTGGCAGTGCTTGGTGAGCAGTTCTTC. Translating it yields CASSQESVAVLGEQFF.

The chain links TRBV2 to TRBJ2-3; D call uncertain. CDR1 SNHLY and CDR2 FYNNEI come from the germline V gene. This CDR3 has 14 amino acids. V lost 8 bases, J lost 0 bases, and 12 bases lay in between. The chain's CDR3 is CASVKPSSTDTQYF. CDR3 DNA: TGTGCCAGCGTGAAGCCGTCTAGCACAGATACGCAGTATTTT. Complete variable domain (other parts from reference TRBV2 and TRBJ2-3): EPEVTQTPSHQVTQMGQEVILRCVPISNHLYFYWYRQILGQKVEFLVSFYNNEISEKSEIFDDQFSVERPDGSNFTLKIRSTKLEDSAMYFCASVKPSSTDTQYFGPGTRLTVL.

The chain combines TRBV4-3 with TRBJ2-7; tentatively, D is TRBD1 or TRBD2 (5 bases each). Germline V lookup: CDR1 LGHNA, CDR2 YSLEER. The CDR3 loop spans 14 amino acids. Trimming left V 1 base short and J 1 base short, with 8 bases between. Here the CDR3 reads CASSQVGGSYEQYF. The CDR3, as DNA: TGCGCCAGCAGCCAAGTTGGGGGATCCTACGAGCAGTACTTC.

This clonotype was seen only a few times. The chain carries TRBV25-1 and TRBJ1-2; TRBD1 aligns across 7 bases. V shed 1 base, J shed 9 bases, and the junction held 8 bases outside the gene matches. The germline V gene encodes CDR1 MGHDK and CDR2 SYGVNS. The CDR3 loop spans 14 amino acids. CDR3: CASSELRDSPSYTF. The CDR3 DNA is TGTGCCAGCAGTGAATTAAGGGACAGTCCAAGCTACACCTTC.

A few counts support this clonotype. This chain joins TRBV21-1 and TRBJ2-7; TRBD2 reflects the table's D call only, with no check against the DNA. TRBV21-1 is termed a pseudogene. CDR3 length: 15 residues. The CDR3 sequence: CASSKMRSGGYEQYV. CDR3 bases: TGTGCCAGCAGCAAAATGCGGAGCGGGGGCTACGAGCAGTACGTC.

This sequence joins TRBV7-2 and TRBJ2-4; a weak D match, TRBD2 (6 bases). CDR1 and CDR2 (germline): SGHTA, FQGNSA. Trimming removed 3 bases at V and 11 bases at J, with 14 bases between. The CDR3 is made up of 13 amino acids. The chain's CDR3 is CASSLASPGVQYF. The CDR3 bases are TGTGCCAGCAGCTTGGCTAGCCCGGGGGTTCAGTACTTC.

CDR3 region: CASSFFTQETQYF. CDR3 nucleotide sequence: TGTGCCAGCAGCTTCTTCACCCAAGAGACCCAGTACTTC. This sequence joins TRBV5-4 and TRBJ2-5, with D unresolved. Germline V lookup: CDR1 SGHNT, CDR2 YYREEE (reference sequence). Trimming removed 2 bases from V and 1 base from J, with 6 bases in between. The CDR3 has 13 residues.